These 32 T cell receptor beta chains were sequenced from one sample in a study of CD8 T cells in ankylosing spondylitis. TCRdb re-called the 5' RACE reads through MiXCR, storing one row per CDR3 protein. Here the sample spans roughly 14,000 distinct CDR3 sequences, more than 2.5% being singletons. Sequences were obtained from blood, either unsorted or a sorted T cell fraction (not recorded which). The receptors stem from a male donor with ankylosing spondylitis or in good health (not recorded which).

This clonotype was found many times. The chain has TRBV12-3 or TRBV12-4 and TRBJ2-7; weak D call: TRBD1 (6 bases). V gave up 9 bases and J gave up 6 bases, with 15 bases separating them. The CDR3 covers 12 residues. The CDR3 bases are TGTGCCAGGAAACAGGGTCCGTCCGAGCAGTACTTC. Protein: CARKQGPSEQYF.

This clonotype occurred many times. The CDR3 DNA reads as TGTGCCAGCAGCGTAGGCACAGCCTATGGCTACACCTTC. Translation gives CASSVGTAYGYTF. The V and J genes are TRBV9 and TRBJ1-2; no definite D call. CDR1 and CDR2 (germline): SGDLS, YYNGEE. Trimming stripped 0 bases from V and 4 bases from J, with 7 bases between. This CDR3 is built from 13 residues.

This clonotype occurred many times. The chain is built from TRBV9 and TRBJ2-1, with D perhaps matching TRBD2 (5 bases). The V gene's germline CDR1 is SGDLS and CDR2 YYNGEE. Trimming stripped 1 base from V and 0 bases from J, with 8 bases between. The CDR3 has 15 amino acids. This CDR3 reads CASSVRGSSYNEQFF. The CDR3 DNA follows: TGTGCCAGCAGCGTACGTGGGAGCTCCTACAATGAGCAGTTCTTC.

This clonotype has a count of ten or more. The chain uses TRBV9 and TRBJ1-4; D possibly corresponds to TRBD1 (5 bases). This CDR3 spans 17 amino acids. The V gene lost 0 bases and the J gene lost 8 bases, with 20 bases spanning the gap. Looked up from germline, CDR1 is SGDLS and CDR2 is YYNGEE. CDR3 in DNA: TGTGCCAGCAGCGTAGGCAGGGAAGGCCCTACTTTGGAAAAACTGTTTTTT. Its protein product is CASSVGREGPTLEKLFF.

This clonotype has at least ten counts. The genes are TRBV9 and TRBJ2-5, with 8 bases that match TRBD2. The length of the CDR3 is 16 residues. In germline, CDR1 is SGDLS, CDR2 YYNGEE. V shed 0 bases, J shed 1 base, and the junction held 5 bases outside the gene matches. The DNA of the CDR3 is TGTGCCAGCAGCGTAGCTCAACTAGCGGTCCAAGAGACCCAGTACTTC. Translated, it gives CASSVAQLAVQETQYF.

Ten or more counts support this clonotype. The CDR3 DNA is TGTGCCAGCAGCCCGGGACTAGGAGAGACCCAGTACTTC. Its translation: CASSPGLGETQYF. The V and J genes are TRBV9 and TRBJ2-5; 8 bases are shared with TRBD2. Trimming cost V 4 bases and J 4 bases; bases outside gene matches: 3. The V gene's germline CDR1 is SGDLS and CDR2 YYNGEE. The CDR3 runs to 13 residues.

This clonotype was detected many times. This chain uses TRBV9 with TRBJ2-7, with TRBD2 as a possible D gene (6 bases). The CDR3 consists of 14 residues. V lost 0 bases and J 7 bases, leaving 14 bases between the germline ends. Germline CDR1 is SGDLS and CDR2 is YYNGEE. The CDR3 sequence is CASSVGQPAGEQYF. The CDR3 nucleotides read TGTGCCAGCAGCGTAGGACAGCCGGCGGGGGAGCAGTACTTC.

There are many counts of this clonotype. CDR3 DNA sequence: TGTGCCAGCAGCGTTTTTTCGGGACAGACTGTCTATGAGCAGTTCTTC. It is translated as CASSVFSGQTVYEQFF. J is TRBJ2-1 and V is TRBV9; 7 positions match TRBD1. This CDR3 comprises 16 residues. Germline V gives CDR1 SGDLS, CDR2 YYNGEE. V shed 2 bases, J shed 8 bases, and the junction held 13 bases outside the gene matches.

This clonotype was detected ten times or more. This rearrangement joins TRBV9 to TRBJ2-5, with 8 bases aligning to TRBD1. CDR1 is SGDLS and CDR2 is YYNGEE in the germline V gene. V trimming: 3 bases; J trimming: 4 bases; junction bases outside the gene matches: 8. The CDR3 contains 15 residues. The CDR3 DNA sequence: TGTGCCAGCAGCGCCCAGACAGGGGAGCGAGAGACCCAGTACTTC. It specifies CASSAQTGERETQYF.

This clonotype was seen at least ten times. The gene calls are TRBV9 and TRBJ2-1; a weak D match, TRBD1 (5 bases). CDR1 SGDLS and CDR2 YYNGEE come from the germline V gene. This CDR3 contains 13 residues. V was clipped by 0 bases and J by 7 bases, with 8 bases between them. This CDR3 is CASSVARANEQFF. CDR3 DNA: TGTGCCAGCAGCGTAGCCAGGGCAAATGAGCAGTTCTTC.

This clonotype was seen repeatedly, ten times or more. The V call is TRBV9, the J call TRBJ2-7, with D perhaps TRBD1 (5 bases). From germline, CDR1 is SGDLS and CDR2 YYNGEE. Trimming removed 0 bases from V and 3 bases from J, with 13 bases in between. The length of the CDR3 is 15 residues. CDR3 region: CASSVGPAQGYEQYF. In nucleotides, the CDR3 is TGTGCCAGCAGCGTAGGGCCGGCGCAGGGCTACGAGCAGTACTTC.

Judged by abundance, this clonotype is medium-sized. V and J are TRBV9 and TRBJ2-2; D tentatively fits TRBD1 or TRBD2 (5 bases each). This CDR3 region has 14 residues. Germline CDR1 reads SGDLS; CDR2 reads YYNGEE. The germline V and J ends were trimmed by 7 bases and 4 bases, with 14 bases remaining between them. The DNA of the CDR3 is TGTGCCAGCTCCCTCGGGGCGGGCACCGGGGAGCTGTTTTTT. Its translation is CASSLGAGTGELFF.

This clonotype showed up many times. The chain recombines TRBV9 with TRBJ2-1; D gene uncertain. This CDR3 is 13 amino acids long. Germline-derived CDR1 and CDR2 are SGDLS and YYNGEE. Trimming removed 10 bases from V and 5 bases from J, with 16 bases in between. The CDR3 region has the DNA TGTGCCTGTAGTAAAGGAGAAAACAATGAGCAGTTCTTC. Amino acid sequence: CACSKGENNEQFF.

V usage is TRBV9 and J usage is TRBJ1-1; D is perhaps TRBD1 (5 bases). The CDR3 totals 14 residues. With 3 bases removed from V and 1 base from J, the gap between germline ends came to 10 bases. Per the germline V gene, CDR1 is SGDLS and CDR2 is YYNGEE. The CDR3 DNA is TGTGCCAGCAGCGGGTCCGGACAGAACACTGAAGCTTTCTTT. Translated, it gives CASSGSGQNTEAFF. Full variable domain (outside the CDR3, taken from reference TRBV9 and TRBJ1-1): DSGVTQTPKHLITATGQRVTLRCSPRSGDLSVYWYQQSLDQGLQFLIQYYNGEERAKGNILERFSAQQFPDLHSELNLSSLELGDSALYFCASSGSGQNTEAFFGQGTRLTVV.

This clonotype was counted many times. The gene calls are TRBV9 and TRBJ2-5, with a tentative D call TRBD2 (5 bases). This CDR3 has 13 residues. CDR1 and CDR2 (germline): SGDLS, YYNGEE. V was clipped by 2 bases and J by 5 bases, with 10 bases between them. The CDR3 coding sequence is TGTGCCAGCAGCGTCGCGGGCCGGGAGACCCAGTACTTC. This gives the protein CASSVAGRETQYF.

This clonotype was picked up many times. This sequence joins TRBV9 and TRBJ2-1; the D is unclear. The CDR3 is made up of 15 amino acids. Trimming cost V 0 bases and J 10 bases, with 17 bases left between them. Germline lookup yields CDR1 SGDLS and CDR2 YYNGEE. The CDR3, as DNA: TGTGCCAGCAGCGTAGGTCCTAGGTCCCCAGGAGAGCAGTTCTTC. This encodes CASSVGPRSPGEQFF.

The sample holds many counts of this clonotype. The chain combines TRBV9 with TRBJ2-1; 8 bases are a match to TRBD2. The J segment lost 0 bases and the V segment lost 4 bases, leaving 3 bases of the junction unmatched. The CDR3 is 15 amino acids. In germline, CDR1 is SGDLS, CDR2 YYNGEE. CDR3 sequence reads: CASSQSGSSYNEQFF. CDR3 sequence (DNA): TGTGCCAGCAGCCAAAGCGGGAGCTCCTACAATGAGCAGTTCTTC.

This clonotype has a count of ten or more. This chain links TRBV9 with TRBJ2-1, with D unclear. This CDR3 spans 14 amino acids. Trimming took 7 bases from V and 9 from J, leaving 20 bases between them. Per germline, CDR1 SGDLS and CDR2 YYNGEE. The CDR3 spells CASGRGPQVGEQFF. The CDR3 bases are TGTGCCAGCGGTCGTGGTCCCCAGGTGGGTGAGCAGTTCTTC.

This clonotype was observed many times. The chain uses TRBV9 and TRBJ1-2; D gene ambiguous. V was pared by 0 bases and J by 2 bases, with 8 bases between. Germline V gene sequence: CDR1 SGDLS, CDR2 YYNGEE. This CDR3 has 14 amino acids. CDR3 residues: CASSVERGNYGYTF. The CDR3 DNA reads TGTGCCAGCAGCGTAGAAAGAGGGAACTATGGCTACACCTTC.

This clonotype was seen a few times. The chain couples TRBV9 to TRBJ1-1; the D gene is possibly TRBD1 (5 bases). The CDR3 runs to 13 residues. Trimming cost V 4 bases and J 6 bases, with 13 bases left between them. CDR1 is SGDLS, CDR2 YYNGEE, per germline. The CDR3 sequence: CASSLDGGSEAFF. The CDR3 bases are TGTGCCAGCAGCCTAGATGGGGGATCTGAAGCTTTCTTT.

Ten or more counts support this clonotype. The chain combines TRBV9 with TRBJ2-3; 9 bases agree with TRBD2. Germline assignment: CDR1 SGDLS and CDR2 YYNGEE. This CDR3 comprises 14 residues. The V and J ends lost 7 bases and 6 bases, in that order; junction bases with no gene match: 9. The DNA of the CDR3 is TGTGCCAGCGAGGCGGGGGGGCGGGCTGATACGCAGTATTTT. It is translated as CASEAGGRADTQYF.

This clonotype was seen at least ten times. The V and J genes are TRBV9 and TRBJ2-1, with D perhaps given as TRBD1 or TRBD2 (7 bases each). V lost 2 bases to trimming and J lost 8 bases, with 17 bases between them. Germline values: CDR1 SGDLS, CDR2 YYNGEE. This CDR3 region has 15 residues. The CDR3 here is CASSVGQGGPDEQFF. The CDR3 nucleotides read TGTGCCAGCAGCGTCGGGCAGGGGGGGCCGGATGAGCAGTTCTTC.

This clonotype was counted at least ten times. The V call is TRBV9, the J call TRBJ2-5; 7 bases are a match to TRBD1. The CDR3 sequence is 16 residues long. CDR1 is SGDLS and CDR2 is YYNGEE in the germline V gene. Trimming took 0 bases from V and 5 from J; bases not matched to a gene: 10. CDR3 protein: CASSVGVGSGGETQYF. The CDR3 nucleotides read TGTGCCAGCAGCGTAGGAGTCGGATCAGGGGGTGAGACCCAGTACTTC.

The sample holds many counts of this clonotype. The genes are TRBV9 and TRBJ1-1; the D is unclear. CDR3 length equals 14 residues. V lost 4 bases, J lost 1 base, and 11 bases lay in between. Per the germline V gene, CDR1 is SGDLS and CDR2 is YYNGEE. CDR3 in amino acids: CASSFDPQNTEAFF. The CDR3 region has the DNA TGTGCCAGCAGCTTTGACCCACAGAACACTGAAGCTTTCTTT.

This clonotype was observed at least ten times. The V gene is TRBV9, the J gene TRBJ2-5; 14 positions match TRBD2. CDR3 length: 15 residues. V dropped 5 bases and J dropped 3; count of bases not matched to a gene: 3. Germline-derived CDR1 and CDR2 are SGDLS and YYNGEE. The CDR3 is CASSSGLAGEETQYF. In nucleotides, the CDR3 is TGTGCCAGCAGTTCGGGACTAGCGGGAGAAGAGACCCAGTACTTC.

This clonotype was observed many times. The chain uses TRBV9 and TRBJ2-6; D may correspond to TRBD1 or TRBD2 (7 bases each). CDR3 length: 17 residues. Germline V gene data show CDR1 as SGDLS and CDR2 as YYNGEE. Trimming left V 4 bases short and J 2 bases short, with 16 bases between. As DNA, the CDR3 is TGTGCCAGCAGCCCCTCAGGGGGGGGCGCTGGGGCCAACGTCCTGACTTTC. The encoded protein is CASSPSGGGAGANVLTF.

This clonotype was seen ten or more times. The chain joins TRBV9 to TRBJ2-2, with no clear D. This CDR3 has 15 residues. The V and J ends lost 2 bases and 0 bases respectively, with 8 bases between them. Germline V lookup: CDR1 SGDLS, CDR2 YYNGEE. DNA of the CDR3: TGTGCCAGCAGCGTGGAGACCGCGAACACCGGGGAGCTGTTTTTT. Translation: CASSVETANTGELFF. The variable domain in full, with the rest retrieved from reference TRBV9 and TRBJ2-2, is DSGVTQTPKHLITATGQRVTLRCSPRSGDLSVYWYQQSLDQGLQFLIQYYNGEERAKGNILERFSAQQFPDLHSELNLSSLELGDSALYFCASSVETANTGELFFGEGSRLTVL.

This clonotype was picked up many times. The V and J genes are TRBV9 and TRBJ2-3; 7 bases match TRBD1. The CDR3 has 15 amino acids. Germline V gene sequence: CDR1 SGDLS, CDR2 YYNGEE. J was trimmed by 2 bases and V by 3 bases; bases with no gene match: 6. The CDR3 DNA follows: TGTGCCAGCAGCGCCATACAGGGGTACACAGATACGCAGTATTTT. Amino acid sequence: CASSAIQGYTDTQYF. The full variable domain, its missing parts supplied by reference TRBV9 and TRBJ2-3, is DSGVTQTPKHLITATGQRVTLRCSPRSGDLSVYWYQQSLDQGLQFLIQYYNGEERAKGNILERFSAQQFPDLHSELNLSSLELGDSALYFCASSAIQGYTDTQYFGPGTRLTVL.

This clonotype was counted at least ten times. The CDR3: CASSVVDRSTDTQYF. The CDR3 DNA sequence: TGTGCCAGCAGCGTAGTCGACAGGTCCACAGATACGCAGTATTTT. J is TRBJ2-3 and V is TRBV9; maybe TRBD1 (6 bases). This CDR3 comprises 15 residues. Germline CDR1 and CDR2: SGDLS and YYNGEE. The V end lost 0 bases, the J end lost 2 bases, and 10 bases lay between the germline ends.

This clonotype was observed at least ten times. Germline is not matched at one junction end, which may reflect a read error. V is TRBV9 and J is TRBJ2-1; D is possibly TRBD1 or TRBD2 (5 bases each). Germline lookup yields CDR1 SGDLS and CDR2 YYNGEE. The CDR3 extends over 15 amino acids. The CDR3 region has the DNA TGTGACAGCAGCGTAGACGAGGGGAACATGGAGGAGCAGTTCTTC. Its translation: CDSSVDEGNMEEQFF. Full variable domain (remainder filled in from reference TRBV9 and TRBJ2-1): DSGVTQTPKHLITATGQRVTLRCSPRSGDLSVYWYQQSLDQGLQFLIQYYNGEERAKGNILERFSAQQFPDLHSELNLSSLELGDSALYFCDSSVDEGNMEEQFFGPGTRLTVL.

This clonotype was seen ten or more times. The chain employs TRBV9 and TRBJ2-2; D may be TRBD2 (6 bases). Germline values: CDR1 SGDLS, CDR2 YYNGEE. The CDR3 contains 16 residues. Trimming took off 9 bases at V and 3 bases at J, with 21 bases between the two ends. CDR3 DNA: TGTGCCACGTCGACCTCTGATCTAGCGTACACCGGGGAGCTGTTTTTT. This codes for CATSTSDLAYTGELFF.

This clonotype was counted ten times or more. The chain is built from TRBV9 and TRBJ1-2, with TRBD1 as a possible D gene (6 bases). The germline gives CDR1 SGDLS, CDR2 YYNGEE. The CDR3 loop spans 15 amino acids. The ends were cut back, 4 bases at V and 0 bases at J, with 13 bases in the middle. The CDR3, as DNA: TGTGCCAGCAGCCCAGGGGCGGAGGCTAACTATGGCTACACCTTC. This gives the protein CASSPGAEANYGYTF.